This entry lists 32 T cell receptor beta chains sequenced from one sample in a study of T-cell memory formation after mild COVID-19. TCRdb analysed the 5' RACE reads with MiXCR anew, one entry per CDR3 protein. The data contain roughly 600,000 distinct CDR3 sequences, 15% to 20% of them singletons. Material for sequencing was PBMCs or a T cell subset sorted from them (not recorded which). The receptor source for this set is an adult woman who had mild COVID-19 (a few samples of this study predate the infection). Cell type and time point are not known.

The chain joins TRBV7-2 to TRBJ1-5; the D is unclear. Trimming removed 5 bases from V and 0 bases from J, with 11 bases in between. This CDR3 comprises 15 residues. Per the germline V gene, CDR1 is SGHTA and CDR2 is FQGNSA. The CDR3 is CASSLELNSNQPQHF. For the CDR3, the DNA is TGTGCCAGCAGCCTAGAGTTGAATAGCAATCAGCCCCAGCATTTT.

This clonotype occurred a few times. The chain combines TRBV7-9 with TRBJ2-3, with 12 bases aligning to TRBD2. Germline trimming cut 1 base from V and 4 bases from J; bases unmatched to any gene: 12. The CDR3 has 19 residues. Germline CDR1 reads SEHNR; CDR2 reads FQNEAQ (reference sequence). DNA of the CDR3: TGTGCCAGCAGCTTAGGACGGCTAGCGGGAGGGCCTGCGGCAGATACGCAGTATTTT. The encoded protein is CASSLGRLAGGPAADTQYF.

The chain combines TRBV30 with TRBJ2-5; possibly TRBD2 for D (7 bases). Germline values: CDR1 GTSNPN, CDR2 SVGIG (reference sequence). This CDR3 spans 15 amino acids. Trimming cost V 6 bases and J 0 bases, with 17 bases left between them. DNA of the CDR3: TGTGCCTGCCAACCCCGCGGGGGCAACCAAGAGACCCAGTACTTC. Translating gives CACQPRGGNQETQYF.

This clonotype was detected a few times. This sequence joins TRBV20-1 and TRBJ2-7; D is unresolved. V shed 6 bases and J shed 3 bases, with 15 bases lying between them. Germline values: CDR1 DFQATT, CDR2 SNEGSKA (reference sequence). The CDR3 runs to 13 residues. Written as DNA, the CDR3 is TGCAGTGCCAGACTTCGGACCAGCTACGAGCAGTACTTC. It codes for CSARLRTSYEQYF.

The rearrangement links TRBV6-4 to TRBJ2-5, with D unclear. Trimming removed 8 bases at V and 5 bases at J, with 6 bases between. The CDR3 loop spans 10 amino acids. The germline CDR1 and CDR2 sequences are MRHNA and SNTAGT. CDR3 in DNA: TGTGCCAGCGGCGCGGAGACCCAGTACTTC. Amino acids: CASGAETQYF.

The genes are TRBV3-1 and TRBJ2-7; the D gene is possibly TRBD1 (6 bases). The germline V gene has CDR1 LGHDT and CDR2 YNNKEL (reference sequence). Trimming removed 0 bases from V and 3 bases from J, with 9 bases in between. CDR3 size: 14 residues. The CDR3 here is CASSQEGAGYEQYF. The CDR3 DNA sequence: TGTGCCAGCAGCCAAGAGGGGGCGGGCTACGAGCAGTACTTC.

There are a few counts of this clonotype. The gene calls are TRBV4-3 and TRBJ2-7, with D possibly TRBD2 on 6 matching bases. V lost 1 base and J 4 bases, leaving 14 bases between the germline ends. Germline V CDR1 and CDR2: LGHNA, YSLEER. The CDR3 runs to 15 residues. The CDR3 loop is CASSQGYIGSYEQYF. DNA of the CDR3: TGCGCCAGCAGCCAAGGTTATATCGGGAGTTACGAGCAGTACTTC.

V and J are TRBV7-3 and TRBJ2-3; 8 bases map to TRBD1. The CDR3 totals 17 residues. After removal of 5 bases from V and 3 bases from J, the junction contained 13 bases not matched to a gene. CDR1 SGHTA and CDR2 FQGTGA come from the germline V gene. The CDR3 nucleotides are TGTGCCAGCAGCCACCCCCGCGACAGGGGTGGGACAGATACGCAGTATTTT. It codes for CASSHPRDRGGTDTQYF. The full variable domain, in which reference TRBV7-3 and TRBJ2-3 provide the parts outside the CDR3, is GAGVSQTPSNKVTEKGKYVELRCDPISGHTALYWYRQSLGQGPEFLIYFQGTGAADDSGLPNDRFFAVRPEGSVSTLKIQRTERGDSAVYLCASSHPRDRGGTDTQYFGPGTRLTVL.

This clonotype was picked up a small number of times. The chain couples TRBV7-9 to TRBJ1-2; TRBD1 matches 9 bases. Germline V gene lookup returns CDR1 SEHNR and CDR2 FQNEAQ (reference sequence). The CDR3 has 15 amino acids. Trimming cost V 3 bases and J 6 bases; bases outside gene matches: 8. CDR3 sequence: CASSFRPGQGDGYTF. CDR3 nucleotide sequence: TGTGCCAGCAGCTTCCGCCCGGGACAGGGAGATGGCTACACCTTC.

This clonotype was observed a few times. The chain couples TRBV19 to TRBJ1-3; D uncertain. The CDR3 runs to 13 residues. Trimming cost V 9 bases and J 2 bases, with 11 bases left between them. Germline values: CDR1 LNHDA, CDR2 SQIVND (reference sequence). CDR3 nucleotide sequence: TGTGCCAGCAGAGGGAGAACTGGAAACACCATATATTTT. It encodes CASRGRTGNTIYF. The variable domain in full, completed from reference TRBV19 and TRBJ1-3, reads DGGITQSPKYLFRKEGQNVTLSCEQNLNHDAMYWYRQDPGQGLRLIYYSQIVNDFQKGDIAEGYSVSREKKESFPLTVTSAQKNPTAFYLCASRGRTGNTIYFGEGSWLTVV.

This clonotype was observed a handful of times. The CDR3 nucleotides are TGTGCCAGCCGGGGGGGATACACCGGGGAGCTGTTTTTT. It specifies CASRGGYTGELFF. The rearrangement joins TRBV7-3 to TRBJ2-2; 8 bases match TRBD2. The germline V gene has CDR1 SGHTA and CDR2 FQGTGA. The CDR3 spans 13 residues. The V and J ends lost 8 bases and 3 bases, in that order; junction bases with no gene match: 2.

J is TRBJ2-3 and V is TRBV7-3; D not resolved. V dropped 5 bases and J dropped 5 bases, with 8 bases sitting between them. CDR3 length: 12 residues. Germline V CDR1 and CDR2: SGHTA, FQGTGA. This chain's CDR3 is CASSGNRDTQYF. The DNA for the CDR3 is TGTGCCAGCAGCGGGAACCGAGATACGCAGTATTTT.

The chain is built from TRBV20-1 and TRBJ2-1, with 10 bases fitting TRBD2. The CDR3 is made up of 14 amino acids. The V segment lost 1 base and the J segment 8 bases; nucleotides outside the gene matches: 5. Germline V gene lookup returns CDR1 DFQATT and CDR2 SNEGSKA (reference sequence). For the CDR3, the DNA is TGCAGTGCTAGAGCCAGCGGGGGGGTCGATGAGCAGTTCTTC. Translated, it gives CSARASGGVDEQFF.

A few counts support this clonotype. The chain couples TRBV7-9 to TRBJ2-7; no reliable D call. CDR1 and CDR2 from the germline V gene are SEHNR and FQNEAQ (reference sequence). This CDR3 comprises 13 residues. V gave up 3 bases and J gave up 6 bases, with 12 bases separating them. CDR3 DNA: TGTGCCAGCAGCTTGATCGAGGCACGCGAGCAGTACTTC. This codes for CASSLIEAREQYF.

The chain carries TRBV27 and TRBJ1-6; D is undetermined. This CDR3 region has 15 residues. Germline V gives CDR1 MNHEY, CDR2 SMNVEV (reference sequence). Trimming took off 4 bases at V and 10 bases at J, with 17 bases between the two ends. This CDR3 reads CASSYSPGGRSPLHF. CDR3 nucleotide sequence: TGTGCCAGCAGTTATTCGCCAGGAGGTCGGTCACCCCTCCACTTT.

In this sample, this clonotype turned up many times. The genes are TRBV12-3 or TRBV12-4 and TRBJ2-7; 7 bases align to TRBD1. The CDR3 totals 11 residues. Trimming took 8 bases from V and 2 from J; bases not matched to a gene: 0. The CDR3 DNA follows: TGTGCCAGCGGACAGGCCTACGAGCAGTACTTC. It translates to CASGQAYEQYF.

The V and J genes are TRBV20-1 and TRBJ1-2, with 7 bases fitting TRBD1. Germline trimming cut 5 bases from V and 0 bases from J; bases unmatched to any gene: 6. This CDR3 is 14 amino acids long. Germline CDR1 and CDR2: DFQATT and SNEGSKA (reference sequence). The CDR3 nucleotides read TGCAGTGCTCGGGGACAGTCGACTAACTATGGCTACACCTTC. It specifies CSARGQSTNYGYTF.

CDR3: CSAAEERPYEQYF. The CDR3 nucleotides are TGCAGTGCAGCGGAAGAGCGTCCCTACGAGCAGTACTTC. The gene calls are TRBV20-1 and TRBJ2-7, with a tentative D call TRBD2 (5 bases). Trimming took off 6 bases at V and 2 bases at J, with 14 bases between the two ends. Per the germline V gene, CDR1 is DFQATT and CDR2 is SNEGSKA (reference sequence). The CDR3 totals 13 residues.

There are a few counts of this clonotype. J is TRBJ2-7 and V is TRBV4-1; D gene unclear. The V gene's germline CDR1 is MGHRA and CDR2 YSYEKL. The CDR3 contains 16 residues. The V end was cut by 1 base, the J end by 2 bases, with 15 bases between. The CDR3 nucleotides are TGCGCCAGCAGCCAAGTACCGTCGGGTGGTACCTACGAGCAGTACTTC. Translated, it gives CASSQVPSGGTYEQYF.

This clonotype showed up just a few times. The rearrangement links TRBV5-1 to TRBJ2-1, with TRBD2 identical over 7 bases. Germline CDR1 reads SGHRS; CDR2 reads YFSETQ. V lost 0 bases and J lost 7; bases outside the gene matches: 13. This CDR3 region has 17 residues. As DNA, the CDR3 is TGCGCCAGCAGCTTGGAGTCATCGGGAGGCCCGGGGAATGAGCAGTTCTTC. Its protein is CASSLESSGGPGNEQFF. The variable domain in full, completed from reference TRBV5-1 and TRBJ2-1, reads KAGVTQTPRYLIKTRGQQVTLSCSPISGHRSVSWYQQTPGQGLQFLFEYFSETQRNKGNFPGRFSGRQFSNSRSEMNVSTLELGDSALYLCASSLESSGGPGNEQFFGPGTRLTVL.

V is TRBV7-6 and J is TRBJ1-5, with D unclear. V lost 5 bases and J 5 bases, leaving 13 bases between the germline ends. The CDR3 runs 14 residues. Germline V gene sequence: CDR1 SGHVS, CDR2 FNYEAQ. CDR3 DNA sequence: TGTGCCAGCAGCCGGGGTGGGATAGATCAGCCCCAGCATTTT. Its protein is CASSRGGIDQPQHF.

The chain uses TRBV10-3 and TRBJ2-7; D is possibly TRBD1 or TRBD2 (5 bases each). Germline loops: CDR1 ENHRY, CDR2 SYGVKD. The CDR3 length is 11 residues. Trimming left V 4 bases short and J 7 bases short, with 8 bases between. The CDR3 coding sequence is TGTGCCATCAGTGGGGACGGGGAGCAGTACTTC. Translating gives CAISGDGEQYF.

In this sample, this clonotype turned up a few times. The rearrangement links TRBV5-1 to TRBJ2-1, with 7 nucleotides matching TRBD1. V was clipped by 8 bases and J by 9 bases; unmatched bases: 26. This CDR3 has 18 amino acids. Germline V CDR1 and CDR2: SGHRS, YFSETQ. The CDR3 DNA reads as TGCGCCAGTACCAGAAGCCAACTAACAGGGGCCGCGGGCGGTGAGCAGTTCTTC. As protein: CASTRSQLTGAAGGEQFF.

The chain joins TRBV3-1 to TRBJ2-1; D gene ambiguous. This CDR3 region has 14 residues. Trimming took 1 base from V and 9 from J, leaving 13 bases between them. Germline values: CDR1 LGHDT, CDR2 YNNKEL (reference sequence). CDR3 coding DNA: TGTGCCAGCAGCCAAGCGGGTGGAACTTCTGAGCAGTTCTTC. Translation gives CASSQAGGTSEQFF.

The chain recombines TRBV12-3 or TRBV12-4 with TRBJ2-7, with TRBD2 matching over 8 bases. The CDR3 length is 14 residues. Trimming cost V 8 bases and J 0 bases; bases outside gene matches: 6. The CDR3 DNA follows: TGTGCCAGCCTCTATAGCGGGGTCTCCTACGAGCAGTACTTC. It is translated as CASLYSGVSYEQYF.

This clonotype appeared many times. The rearrangement links TRBV5-1 to TRBJ2-7; possibly TRBD2 for D (6 bases). Trimming pared 3 bases from V and 0 bases from J, leaving 22 bases between. The germline V gene encodes CDR1 SGHRS and CDR2 YFSETQ. The CDR3 extends over 18 amino acids. CDR3 amino acids: CASSSGRGPGGSSYEQYF. The CDR3 DNA reads as TGCGCCAGCAGCTCAGGCAGAGGGCCCGGGGGAAGCTCCTACGAGCAGTACTTC.

The CDR3 DNA follows: TGTGCCAGCAGCTTGACAGGGAGGAACGAGCAGTACTTC. It translates to CASSLTGRNEQYF. V usage is TRBV6-5 and J usage is TRBJ2-7; tentative D call: TRBD1 (7 bases). Germline values: CDR1 MNHEY, CDR2 SVGAGI. Trimming stripped 6 bases from V and 5 bases from J, with 14 bases between. There are 13 residues in the CDR3.

This clonotype was counted a few times. The chain couples TRBV5-1 to TRBJ1-2, with D perhaps matching TRBD1 (5 bases). The CDR3 is 14 residues long. The V gene lost 0 bases and the J gene lost 6 bases, with 12 bases spanning the gap. Germline V CDR1 and CDR2: SGHRS, YFSETQ. Here the CDR3 DNA reads TGCGCCAGCAGCTTGGTAGTCGGGGGACATGGCTACACCTTC. It translates to CASSLVVGGHGYTF.

This clonotype showed up just a few times. The rearrangement links TRBV20-1 to TRBJ1-2; 11 bases align to TRBD1. Per the germline V gene, CDR1 is DFQATT and CDR2 is SNEGSKA (reference sequence). CDR3 length: 15 residues. V lost 5 bases, J lost 4 bases, and 9 bases stayed unmatched. The CDR3 DNA sequence: TGCAGTGCTGATCCGGGACAGGGGGTCCTCTATGGCTACACCTTC. The encoded protein is CSADPGQGVLYGYTF.

The chain employs TRBV12-3 or TRBV12-4 and TRBJ1-3, with a weak D call TRBD1 (5 bases). V was pared by 4 bases and J by 0 bases, with 10 bases between. CDR3 length: 15 residues. CDR3 DNA: TGTGCCAGCAGTTCAACAGGCAACTCTGGAAACACCATATATTTT. Translation: CASSSTGNSGNTIYF.

This clonotype was seen just once. The chain couples TRBV7-2 to TRBJ2-1; D ambiguous. The germline V and J ends were trimmed by 5 bases and 0 bases, with 17 bases remaining between them. Germline V gene data show CDR1 as SGHTA and CDR2 as FQGNSA. The CDR3 sequence is 17 residues long. The CDR3 region is CASSEMGPLSSYNEQFF. The CDR3, as DNA: TGTGCCAGCAGCGAGATGGGCCCTCTGAGCTCCTACAATGAGCAGTTCTTC.

This chain uses TRBV19 with TRBJ1-2; no definite D call. The CDR3 is made up of 14 amino acids. Germline CDR1 reads LNHDA; CDR2 reads SQIVND (reference sequence). Deletions cut 6 bases from V and 2 bases from J, with 13 bases between. This chain's CDR3 is CASSFADMNYGYTF. The CDR3 DNA reads TGTGCCAGTAGCTTTGCTGACATGAACTATGGCTACACCTTC.